These 32 T cell receptor beta chains were all obtained from the same sample, sequenced in a study of blood T cell repertoires in COVID-19. Data came from immunoSEQ multiplex PCR; TCRdb stores just in-frame clones and leaves some out. The sample consists of about 300,000 clones, roughly 89% of them appearing once. Sequencing was carried out using PBMCs or T cells enriched from blood (not recorded which). The source is a woman between 45 and 65 years old who had been exposed to COVID-19.

The V call is TRBV30, the J call TRBJ1-1; 10 positions match TRBD1. Germline CDR1 is GTSNPN and CDR2 is SVGIG (reference sequence). The V and J ends lost 2 bases and 6 bases, in that order; junction bases with no gene match: 6. The CDR3 has 14 residues. The CDR3 coding sequence is TGTGCCTGGAGTTACTCCGGGACAGGGGCTGAAGCTTTCTTT. Translation: CAWSYSGTGAEAFF.

The V and J genes are TRBV2 and TRBJ1-1, with TRBD1 as a possible D gene (5 bases). The CDR3 is made up of 15 amino acids. V was cut by 0 bases and J by 14 bases, with 22 bases left in between. Germline CDR1 and CDR2: SNHLY and FYNNEI. The CDR3 sequence: CASSEATLDTGLTFF. The CDR3, as DNA: TGTGCCAGCAGTGAAGCCACTCTGGACACGGGACTTACGTTCTTT. Looking up the rest from reference TRBV2 and TRBJ1-1 gives the full variable domain: EPEVTQTPSHQVTQMGQEVILRCVPISNHLYFYWYRQILGQKVEFLVSFYNNEISEKSEIFDDQFSVERPDGSNFTLKIRSTKLEDSAMYFCASSEATLDTGLTFFGQGTRLTVV.

The V call is TRBV19, the J call TRBJ1-5; unclear D gene. Germline values: CDR1 LNHDA, CDR2 SQIVND (reference sequence). V gave up 6 bases and J gave up 0 bases, with 12 bases separating them. This CDR3 region has 15 residues. CDR3 sequence reads: CASRDRDFSNQPQHF. CDR3 nucleotide sequence: TGTGCCAGTAGGGACCGGGATTTTAGCAATCAGCCCCAGCATTTT.

V usage is TRBV2 and J usage is TRBJ1-5; possibly TRBD1 for D (6 bases). Trimming stripped 6 bases from V and 0 bases from J, with 12 bases between. The germline CDR1 and CDR2 sequences are SNHLY and FYNNEI. There are 15 residues in the CDR3. The CDR3 nucleotides are TGTGCCAGCAGACTACAGGGCTATAGCAATCAGCCCCAGCATTTT. It codes for CASRLQGYSNQPQHF.

DNA for the CDR3: TGTGCCAGCAGTTTGGGACAGGGGGCCAGGGTAGGGACCCAGTACTTC. Translated, it gives CASSLGQGARVGTQYF. V usage is TRBV28 and J usage is TRBJ2-5, with TRBD1 matching 12 bases. V lost 3 bases and J lost 7; bases outside the gene matches: 9. CDR3 size: 16 residues. The V gene's germline CDR1 is MDHEN and CDR2 SYDVKM.

The chain couples TRBV7-9 to TRBJ1-2; D is undetermined. Germline V gene lookup returns CDR1 SEHNR and CDR2 FQNEAQ (reference sequence). Trimming took off 7 bases at V and 2 bases at J, with 14 bases between the two ends. The CDR3 consists of 14 residues. The CDR3 nucleotides read TGTGCCAGCACCCCGCGGGGAATGAACTATGGCTACACCTTC. Its translation: CASTPRGMNYGYTF.

The chain recombines TRBV6-5 with TRBJ2-5; a possible D gene is TRBD1 (5 bases). This CDR3 has 14 amino acids. The ends were cut back, 6 bases at V and 4 bases at J, with 15 bases in the middle. The germline CDR1 and CDR2 sequences are MNHEY and SVGAGI. CDR3 residues: CASSPKGARETQYF. As DNA, the CDR3 is TGTGCCAGCAGCCCGAAAGGGGCGAGAGAGACCCAGTACTTC.

This clone came up once. The junction differs from germline at one of its ends, possibly a read error. The CDR3 reads CASSSGTGGKQPQHF. CDR3 in DNA: TGTGCCAGCAGCTCCGGGACAGGGGGCAAGCAGCCCCAGCATTTT. V and J are TRBV27 and TRBJ1-5, with TRBD1 matching over 12 bases. This CDR3 comprises 15 residues. CDR1 is MNHEY, CDR2 SMNVEV, per germline (reference sequence).

This clone was counted between two and nine times. V and J are TRBV28 and TRBJ2-7; D is undetermined. This CDR3 comprises 14 residues. The germline CDR1 and CDR2 sequences are MDHEN and SYDVKM. V lost 2 bases and J 2 bases, leaving 10 bases between the germline ends. The CDR3: CASSLRLRAYEQYF. The CDR3 nucleotides read TGTGCCAGCAGTTTACGATTGAGAGCCTACGAGCAGTACTTC.

The chain uses TRBV5-6 and TRBJ2-7; TRBD1 matches 7 bases. This CDR3 is built from 16 residues. V gave up 0 bases and J gave up 5 bases; unmatched junction bases: 11. The germline gives CDR1 SGHDT, CDR2 YYEEEE. The chain's CDR3 is CASSLAGRGHANEQYF. DNA for the CDR3: TGTGCCAGCAGCTTGGCGGGTAGGGGGCATGCCAACGAGCAGTACTTC.

This clone was recorded a few times. V and J are TRBV19 and TRBJ1-1; a possible D gene is TRBD1 (5 bases). V lost 4 bases to trimming and J lost 0 bases, with 9 bases between them. Looked up from germline, CDR1 is LNHDA and CDR2 is SQIVND (reference sequence). CDR3 length equals 14 residues. In DNA form, the CDR3 reads TGTGCCAGTAGTAGAACAGGTATGAACACTGAAGCTTTCTTT. Translating gives CASSRTGMNTEAFF.

The CDR3 sequence: CASSLGQNTEAFF. In nucleotides, the CDR3 is TGTGCCAGCAGCTTAGGACAGAACACTGAAGCTTTCTTT. The J gene is TRBJ1-1, the V gene TRBV7-9; D call uncertain. Germline V gene data show CDR1 as SEHNR and CDR2 as FQNEAQ (reference sequence). This CDR3 has 13 residues. V was trimmed by 1 base and J by 1 base, leaving 4 bases between them.

This chain joins TRBV28 and TRBJ1-2, with 7 bases that match TRBD1. Germline V gene data show CDR1 as MDHEN and CDR2 as SYDVKM. This CDR3 has 13 amino acids. Trimming removed 6 bases from V and 5 bases from J; junction bases left unmatched: 6. The CDR3 nucleotides are TGTGCCAGCAGCCGCGGACAGGTTTATGGCTACACCTTC. Translating gives CASSRGQVYGYTF.

The CDR3 here is CASSLMGQGVGETQYF. The CDR3 DNA reads as TGCGCCAGCAGCTTAATGGGACAGGGGGTAGGGGAGACCCAGTACTTC. The rearrangement uses TRBV5-1 and TRBJ2-5; 11 bases map to TRBD1. CDR3 size: 16 residues. Germline CDR1 SGHRS, CDR2 YFSETQ. With V trimmed by 2 bases and J by 5 bases, 8 bases remained unmatched.

The CDR3 sequence is CASSQSAGASGNTIYF. The CDR3 DNA sequence: TGCGCCAGCAGCCAATCCGCTGGGGCCTCTGGAAACACCATATATTTT. The chain carries TRBV4-1 and TRBJ1-3, with TRBD1 as a possible D gene (5 bases). This CDR3 comprises 16 residues. Germline loops: CDR1 MGHRA, CDR2 YSYEKL. Trimming removed 2 bases from V and 0 bases from J, with 11 bases in between.

A few counts support this clone. The V gene is TRBV9, the J gene TRBJ2-1; 14 nucleotides match TRBD2. This CDR3 contains 15 residues. The germline gives CDR1 SGDLS, CDR2 YYNGEE. V gave up 0 bases and J gave up 9 bases; unmatched junction bases: 2. CDR3 in DNA: TGTGCCAGCAGCGTAGCGACTAGCGGGGGGGGTGAGCAGTTCTTC. This sequence encodes CASSVATSGGGEQFF.

This clone appeared a few times. CDR3 protein: CASSSLAAKPGLKSSYEQYF. For the CDR3, the DNA is TGTGCCAGCAGTTCCTTAGCCGCTAAACCGGGACTGAAAAGCTCCTACGAGCAGTACTTC. The chain is built from TRBV28 and TRBJ2-7; D perhaps matches TRBD2 (6 bases). This CDR3 is 20 amino acids long. Per the germline V gene, CDR1 is MDHEN and CDR2 is SYDVKM. The germline V and J ends were trimmed by 4 bases and 0 bases, with 28 bases remaining between them.

The CDR3, as DNA: TGTGCCAGCAGTACCGGGACAGGGTCTGAAAAACTGTTTTTT. Amino acid sequence: CASSTGTGSEKLFF. V is TRBV7-9 and J is TRBJ1-4, with 9 bases matching TRBD1. Germline values: CDR1 SEHNR, CDR2 FQNEAQ (reference sequence). CDR3 length equals 14 residues. After removal of 6 bases from V and 7 bases from J, the junction contained 6 bases not matched to a gene.

This rearrangement joins TRBV29-1 to TRBJ1-1; D uncertain. The germline gives CDR1 SQVTM, CDR2 ANQGSEA. Trimming left V 4 bases short and J 0 bases short, with 12 bases between. This CDR3 has 14 amino acids. The CDR3 region is CSVGRGGMNTEAFF. The CDR3, as DNA: TGCAGCGTTGGGAGAGGAGGGATGAACACTGAAGCTTTCTTT. The variable domain in full, with the rest retrieved from reference TRBV29-1 and TRBJ1-1, is SAVISQKPSRDICQRGTSLTIQCQVDSQVTMMFWYRQQPGQSLTLIATANQGSEATYESGFVIDKFPISRPNLTFSTLTVSNMSPEDSSIYLCSVGRGGMNTEAFFGQGTRLTVV.

Only one count was recorded for this clone. V and J are TRBV3-1 (or the pseudogene TRBV3-2) and TRBJ1-4; D not resolved. CDR3 length: 14 residues. The V end was cut by 5 bases, the J end by 7 bases, with 14 bases between. Germline V gene data show CDR1 as LGHDT and CDR2 as YNNKEL (reference sequence). CDR3 region: CASSTDARGEKLFF. In DNA form, the CDR3 reads TGTGCCAGCAGCACCGACGCGCGGGGTGAAAAACTGTTTTTT.

This chain joins TRBV5-1 and TRBJ2-1; no firm D call. The CDR3 runs to 15 residues. The V end lost 0 bases, the J end lost 8 bases, and 15 bases lay between the germline ends. Germline-derived CDR1 and CDR2 are SGHRS and YFSETQ. In DNA, the CDR3 is TGCGCCAGCAGCTTGGGCGGCACTAATAATGATGAGCAGTTCTTC. Protein: CASSLGGTNNDEQFF. Full variable domain (missing parts from reference TRBV5-1 and TRBJ2-1): KAGVTQTPRYLIKTRGQQVTLSCSPISGHRSVSWYQQTPGQGLQFLFEYFSETQRNKGNFPGRFSGRQFSNSRSEMNVSTLELGDSALYLCASSLGGTNNDEQFFGPGTRLTVL.

This clone was detected a few times. This CDR3 reads CASSQVQGGIQETQYF. As DNA, the CDR3 is TGCGCCAGCAGCCAAGTTCAGGGTGGGATCCAAGAGACCCAGTACTTC. This chain joins TRBV4-1 and TRBJ2-5, with D perhaps matching TRBD1 (5 bases). With 1 base removed from V and 1 base from J, the gap between germline ends came to 13 bases. The CDR3 is 16 amino acids. Looked up from germline, CDR1 is MGHRA and CDR2 is YSYEKL.

The V gene is TRBV18, the J gene TRBJ2-1; a possible D gene is TRBD2 (5 bases). V was trimmed by 3 bases and J by 9 bases, leaving 15 bases between them. Per the germline V gene, CDR1 is KGHSH and CDR2 is LQKENI. This CDR3 spans 14 amino acids. The CDR3: CASSPPAVRGEQFF. CDR3 coding DNA: TGTGCCAGCTCACCCCCAGCGGTAAGAGGTGAGCAGTTCTTC.

The chain combines TRBV5-6 with TRBJ1-1; 7 bases align to TRBD1. The CDR3 runs 14 residues. Trimming at V came to 4 bases and at J to 3 bases, leaving 6 bases not matched to a gene. Germline CDR1 reads SGHDT; CDR2 reads YYEEEE. The CDR3 DNA sequence: TGTGCCAGCAGCCCCCAGGGGGTGTACACTGAAGCTTTCTTT. Amino acids: CASSPQGVYTEAFF.

The chain links TRBV30 to TRBJ1-2, with 10 bases fitting TRBD1. The CDR3 is made up of 15 amino acids. V trimming: 8 bases; J trimming: 8 bases; junction bases outside the gene matches: 17. Germline assignment: CDR1 GTSNPN and CDR2 SVGIG (reference sequence). The CDR3 sequence is CATTWDRGEWEGYTF. CDR3 sequence (DNA): TGTGCCACCACTTGGGACAGGGGTGAATGGGAAGGCTACACCTTC.

This clone came up a few times. The chain links TRBV5-1 to TRBJ1-6; D may be TRBD1 (6 bases). Germline V gene data show CDR1 as SGHRS and CDR2 as YFSETQ. The ends were cut back, 0 bases at V and 9 bases at J, with 10 bases in the middle. This CDR3 region has 14 residues. The CDR3 protein is CASSLEGGSSPLHF. The CDR3 coding sequence is TGCGCCAGCAGCTTGGAGGGGGGGAGTTCACCCCTCCACTTT.

This clone was seen a few times. The chain links TRBV5-6 to TRBJ2-1, with 11 bases aligning to TRBD2. The J segment lost 0 bases and the V segment lost 2 bases, leaving 4 bases of the junction unmatched. Germline CDR1 reads SGHDT; CDR2 reads YYEEEE. This CDR3 region has 17 residues. The CDR3 sequence is CASSFGTSGSSYNEQFF. CDR3 bases: TGTGCCAGCAGCTTCGGGACTAGCGGTAGCTCCTACAATGAGCAGTTCTTC. Together with reference TRBV5-6 and TRBJ2-1, the CDR3 gives the full variable domain: DAGVTQSPTHLIKTRGQQVTLRCSPKSGHDTVSWYQQALGQGPQFIFQYYEEEERQRGNFPDRFSGHQFPNYSSELNVNALLLGDSALYLCASSFGTSGSSYNEQFFGPGTRLTVL.

The rearrangement joins TRBV19 to TRBJ2-7; 10 bases agree with TRBD2. The CDR3 covers 14 residues. The germline gives CDR1 LNHDA, CDR2 SQIVND (reference sequence). With V trimmed by 5 bases and J by 4 bases, 5 bases remained unmatched. CDR3 sequence reads: CASSPVAGGYEQYF. For the CDR3, the DNA is TGTGCCAGTAGTCCAGTAGCGGGGGGTTACGAGCAGTACTTC.

This sequence joins TRBV5-1 and TRBJ2-2; D call uncertain. V shed 2 bases and J shed 2 bases, with 7 bases lying between them. Germline lookup yields CDR1 SGHRS and CDR2 YFSETQ. This CDR3 contains 14 residues. This CDR3 reads CASSFSSNTGELFF. The DNA for the CDR3 is TGCGCCAGCAGCTTTAGTTCCAACACCGGGGAGCTGTTTTTT.

V is TRBV30 and J is TRBJ2-7; D might be TRBD1 (8 bases). The CDR3 contains 14 residues. Trimming removed 4 bases at V and 6 bases at J, with 19 bases between. Germline CDR1 is GTSNPN and CDR2 is SVGIG (reference sequence). The CDR3 reads CAWNLNRGGSEQYF. DNA for the CDR3: TGTGCCTGGAATCTTAACAGGGGGGGATCCGAGCAGTACTTC.

The chain uses TRBV9 and TRBJ1-4; a weak D match, TRBD1 (5 bases). The CDR3 runs 16 residues. V lost 2 bases to trimming and J lost 4 bases, with 15 bases between them. CDR1 and CDR2 (germline): SGDLS, YYNGEE. This CDR3 reads CASSVERGRGNEKLFF. The CDR3 DNA reads as TGTGCCAGCAGCGTGGAGCGGGGCCGAGGTAATGAAAAACTGTTTTTT.

This chain links TRBV30 with TRBJ2-1; D call uncertain. The CDR3 covers 13 residues. V was pared by 5 bases and J by 8 bases, with 16 bases between. Per the germline V gene, CDR1 is GTSNPN and CDR2 is SVGIG (reference sequence). The CDR3 sequence: CAWGRDTFDEQFF. CDR3 nucleotides: TGTGCCTGGGGCCGTGACACTTTCGATGAGCAGTTCTTC.